This TCR beta chain comes out of a study of cytomegalovirus exposure and HLA in healthy donors. Both 60 Vbeta primers and 13 Jbeta primers went into the PCR. Some clones are missing from TCRdb's copy, which holds only in-frame ones; the method was immunoSEQ multiplex PCR. Seen here are 100,000 to 150,000 clones, roughly 83% observed once, and the top ten hold 1% to 1.5%. Germline-derived CDR1 and CDR2 are SQVTM and ANQGSEA. The CDR3 runs 10 residues. Trimming stripped 2 bases from V and 8 bases from J, with 6 bases between. This receptor was taken from a girl aged 2-9 years in good health and CMV-seronegative. The rearrangement links TRBV29-1 to TRBJ1-1; D unresolved. The specimen was PBMCs. This CDR3 is CSVETSEAFF. Here the CDR3 DNA reads TGCAGCGTTGAAACTTCGGAAGCTTTCTTT.